This entry features one T cell receptor beta chain sequence. These data belong to a study of patients and donors after allogeneic stem cell transplantation. TCRdb recomputed calls from the RT-PCR reads with MiXCR, one row per CDR3 protein. The sample records about 410,000 distinct CDR3 sequences, approximately 16% being singletons. CDR1 DFQATT and CDR2 SNEGSKA come from the germline V gene (reference sequence). V gave up 3 bases and J gave up 4 bases; unmatched junction bases: 8. CDR3 length equals 15 residues. The receptor was derived from a human donor who was either an allogeneic HSCT recipient or a stem cell or donor lymphocyte infusion donor (not recorded which). It is not recorded whose cells these are; they may come from a transplant donor. This sequence joins TRBV20-1 and TRBJ2-3, with 9 bases fitting TRBD2. The specimen was blood, either unsorted or a sorted T cell fraction (not recorded which). CDR3 coding DNA: TGCAGTGCTAGGTTACCGGCGGGGGGGGCAGATACGCAGTATTTT. It codes for CSARLPAGGADTQYF.